This T cell receptor beta chain was documented in a study of glioma-infiltrating T cells after dendritic cell vaccination. As for this clone: The antigen is undetermined.

This CDR3 contains 14 residues. Germline assignment: CDR1 MGHRA and CDR2 YSYEKL. Trimming pared 4 bases from V and 9 bases from J, leaving 16 bases between. Up to about 2 ug genomic DNA was used for TCRB CDR3 amplification. Using immunoSEQ multiplex PCR, the repertoire was profiled, and TCRdb retains in-frame clones only, with some absent. The sample has under 100,000 clones, under 90% seen once. General study findings and limits: The cohort had few patients with full blood and tumor sets. Patients with more pretreatment TILs had longer time to progression and survival.

This TCR derives from a human donor with glioblastoma. Sequences were derived from blood, sampled before dendritic cell vaccination. The chain recombines TRBV4-1 with TRBJ2-1, with TRBD1 as a possible D gene (5 bases). The CDR3 DNA reads TGCGCCAGCAGCCCGACAGCCCGGGCACTTGAGCAGTTCTTC. The encoded protein is CASSPTARALEQFF.